Listed below are T cell receptor beta chains from one sample, sequenced in a study of blood T cells in healthy people across ages. One entry per CDR3 protein results from TCRdb running MiXCR on the 5' RACE reads. The data contain approximately 900,000 distinct CDR3 sequences, roughly 43% of them singletons. Sequences were obtained from blood. The receptor source for this set is a man aged 30 to 39 in good health. Both conserved end residues are part of each CDR3. D genes are given only for firm matches. Clone size is not always given. Where it is, it says once, few, many or a class for expanded clones.

D	size	length	V	J	CDR3	DNA
-	once	12	TRBV29-1	TRBJ2-7	CSVERATYEQYF	TGCAGCGTTGAGCGAGCTACCTACGAGCAGTACTTC
-	-	14	TRBV7-2	TRBJ2-5	CASIKSGREETQYF	TGTGCCAGCATCAAGTCGGGCAGGGAAGAGACCCAGTACTTC
-	-	12	TRBV30	TRBJ2-1	CAWSSRADEQFF	TGTGCCTGGAGTAGCAGGGCAGACGAGCAGTTCTTC
TRBD1	-	15	TRBV29-1	TRBJ1-2	CSVRAYRGNDYGYTF	TGCAGCGTCCGAGCCTACAGGGGCAACGACTATGGCTACACCTTC
TRBD1	few	13	TRBV2	TRBJ1-2	CASSPDRVVGYTF	TGTGCCAGCAGCCCGGACAGGGTTGTGGGCTACACCTTC
TRBD1	-	16	TRBV7-9	TRBJ2-3	CASGPTGRVYTDTQYF	TGTGCCAGCGGCCCGACAGGGCGGGTGTACACAGATACGCAGTATTTT
TRBD2	-	14	TRBV12-3/TRBV12-4	TRBJ2-7	CASNKRGSSYEQYF	TGTGCCAGCAATAAGCGGGGGAGCTCCTACGAGCAGTACTTC
TRBD1	-	14	TRBV6-6	TRBJ1-4	CASRGDSTNEKLFF	TGTGCCAGCAGGGGGGACAGTACGAATGAAAAACTGTTTTTT
TRBD1	few	15	TRBV5-5	TRBJ1-5	CASSSTGGAYQPQHF	TGTGCCAGCAGCTCGACAGGGGGGGCATATCAGCCCCAGCATTTT
-	few	16	TRBV2	TRBJ2-3	CASSLTRTTSTDTQYF	TGTGCCAGCAGCCTTACGAGGACAACTAGCACAGATACGCAGTATTTT
-	-	12	TRBV20-1	TRBJ1-2	CSTPDGRYDYTF	TGCAGCACCCCGGACGGCCGGTATGACTACACCTTC
-	few	14	TRBV2	TRBJ1-5	CASTQGFENQPQHF	TGTGCCAGCACTCAGGGTTTCGAGAATCAGCCCCAGCATTTT
TRBD1	-	15	TRBV27	TRBJ1-1	CASSFTDRGGTEAFF	TGTGCCAGCAGTTTTACTGACAGGGGGGGCACTGAAGCTTTCTTT
-	-	14	TRBV27	TRBJ2-1	CASSLSKGGDEQFF	TGTGCCAGCAGTTTATCGAAAGGGGGGGATGAGCAGTTCTTC
-	-	12	TRBV9	TRBJ2-1	CASSGRANEQFF	TGTGCCAGCAGCGGTCGCGCAAATGAGCAGTTCTTC
-	-	13	TRBV27	TRBJ1-2	CASSYPGGYGYTF	TGTGCCAGCAGTTATCCCGGGGGCTATGGCTACACCTTC
TRBD1	few	14	TRBV7-2	TRBJ1-2	CASSWGQANYGYTF	TGTGCCAGCAGCTGGGGACAGGCTAACTATGGCTACACCTTC
TRBD2	-	14	TRBV5-6	TRBJ2-4	CAGSGGASKNIQYF	TGTGCCGGTAGCGGGGGGGCCTCCAAAAACATTCAGTACTTC
-	-	14	TRBV2	TRBJ1-5	CASSEARLGQPQHF	TGTGCCAGCAGTGAGGCTCGGTTGGGTCAGCCCCAGCATTTT
TRBD2	-	17	TRBV5-6	TRBJ2-1	CASSLGAGLADYNEQFF	TGTGCCAGCAGCTTGGGGGCTGGACTAGCGGACTACAATGAGCAGTTCTTC
-	few	11	TRBV20-1	TRBJ2-5	CSAAREETQYF	TGCAGTGCTGCCAGGGAAGAGACCCAGTACTTC
TRBD1	-	16	TRBV28	TRBJ1-6	CASSSVWTGENSPLHF	TGTGCCAGCAGTTCCGTCTGGACAGGGGAAAATTCACCCCTCCACTTT
-	-	16	TRBV10-2	TRBJ2-5	CASSESRGLLQETQYF	TGCGCCAGCAGTGAAAGCAGGGGACTTCTCCAAGAGACCCAGTACTTC
TRBD2	-	16	TRBV4-1	TRBJ2-7	CASSQDPSGGTYEQYF	TGCGCCAGCAGCCAAGATCCTAGCGGGGGAACCTACGAGCAGTACTTC
-	-	15	TRBV5-4	TRBJ1-1	CASSPTAGQATEAFF	TGTGCCAGCAGCCCCACGGCGGGGCAGGCCACTGAAGCTTTCTTT
TRBD2	-	18	TRBV9	TRBJ2-3	CASSARTSGGPGENTQYF	TGTGCCAGCAGCGCCCGGACTAGCGGGGGCCCTGGTGAAAATACGCAGTATTTT
TRBD1	-	16	TRBV20-1	TRBJ1-6	CSARGQGTFYNSPLHF	TGCAGTGCTAGAGGACAGGGAACCTTCTATAATTCACCCCTCCACTTT
-	-	14	TRBV5-1	TRBJ2-3	CASSPTGNTDTQYF	TGCGCCAGCAGCCCGACGGGAAACACAGATACGCAGTATTTT
-	once	16	TRBV4-1	TRBJ1-1	CASSQDGRTRGTEAFF	TGCGCCAGCAGCCAAGATGGTCGCACGAGGGGCACTGAAGCTTTCTTT
TRBD2	few	15	TRBV15	TRBJ2-5	CATSRVGLVQETQYF	TGTGCCACCAGCAGAGTAGGACTAGTCCAAGAGACCCAGTACTTC
TRBD1	many	15	TRBV7-2	TRBJ2-3	CASSRGQGALNTQYF	TGTGCCAGCAGCCGAGGACAGGGGGCGCTAAATACGCAGTATTTT
-	-	15	TRBV6-2/TRBV6-3	TRBJ1-5	CASSYRGTSNQPQHF	TGTGCCAGCAGTTATAGGGGGACTAGCAATCAGCCCCAGCATTTT
TRBD2	-	12	TRBV20-1	TRBJ2-7	CSACGGSYEQYF	TGCAGTGCTTGCGGGGGATCCTACGAGCAGTACTTC
-	few	14	TRBV12-3/TRBV12-4	TRBJ2-5	CASSLGPIQETQYF	TGTGCCAGCAGTTTGGGGCCGATTCAAGAGACCCAGTACTTC
TRBD1	-	14	TRBV20-1	TRBJ1-1	CSAGAGTVNTEAFF	TGCAGCGCAGGAGCCGGGACAGTGAACACTGAAGCTTTCTTT
-	-	15	TRBV3-1	TRBJ2-5	CASSQDGGGLETQYF	TGTGCCAGCAGCCAAGATGGGGGCGGGCTGGAGACCCAGTACTTC
-	few	13	TRBV29-1	TRBJ2-5	CSVVRSPQETQYF	TGCAGCGTTGTTAGGTCACCCCAAGAGACCCAGTACTTC
-	few	15	TRBV4-1	TRBJ2-2	CASSPEASNTGELFF	TGCGCCAGCAGTCCCGAAGCCTCGAACACCGGGGAGCTGTTTTTT
TRBD1	-	15	TRBV19	TRBJ2-4	CASSTSGQGAAEQYF	TGTGCCAGTAGTACCTCGGGACAGGGGGCAGCTGAGCAGTACTTC
-	few	15	TRBV4-1	TRBJ2-5	CASSQGHQTPETQYF	TGCGCCAGCAGCCAAGGACACCAGACGCCAGAGACCCAGTACTTC
TRBD2	once	17	TRBV9	TRBJ2-5	CASSVGEAGGPKETQYF	TGTGCCAGCAGCGTAGGCGAGGCGGGGGGACCGAAAGAGACCCAGTACTTC
-	-	16	TRBV4-2	TRBJ1-2	CASRDTGGSGEYGYTF	TGTGCCAGCAGAGATACCGGGGGCTCAGGTGAATATGGCTACACCTTC
-	-	14	TRBV12-3/TRBV12-4	TRBJ1-1	CASSLGLQNTEAFF	TGTGCCAGCAGTTTAGGCTTACAGAACACTGAAGCTTTCTTT
-	few	18	TRBV2	TRBJ2-7	CASSESGSGTLIVYEQYF	TGTGCCAGCAGTGAAAGTGGCAGCGGGACACTTATTGTCTACGAGCAGTACTTC
-	-	15	TRBV12-3/TRBV12-4	TRBJ2-7	CASSLIQVGSYEQYF	TGTGCCAGCAGTTTAATCCAGGTTGGGTCCTACGAGCAGTACTTC
-	-	12	TRBV7-6	TRBJ1-1	CASSRDGYEAFF	TGTGCCAGCAGCCGAGACGGTTATGAAGCTTTCTTT
-	-	14	TRBV6-5	TRBJ2-7	CASSYIGGGYEQYF	TGTGCCAGCAGTTACATTGGCGGAGGGTACGAGCAGTACTTC
-	few	11	TRBV6-5	TRBJ2-7	CASQGHGEQYF	TGTGCGAGCCAAGGGCACGGCGAGCAGTACTTC